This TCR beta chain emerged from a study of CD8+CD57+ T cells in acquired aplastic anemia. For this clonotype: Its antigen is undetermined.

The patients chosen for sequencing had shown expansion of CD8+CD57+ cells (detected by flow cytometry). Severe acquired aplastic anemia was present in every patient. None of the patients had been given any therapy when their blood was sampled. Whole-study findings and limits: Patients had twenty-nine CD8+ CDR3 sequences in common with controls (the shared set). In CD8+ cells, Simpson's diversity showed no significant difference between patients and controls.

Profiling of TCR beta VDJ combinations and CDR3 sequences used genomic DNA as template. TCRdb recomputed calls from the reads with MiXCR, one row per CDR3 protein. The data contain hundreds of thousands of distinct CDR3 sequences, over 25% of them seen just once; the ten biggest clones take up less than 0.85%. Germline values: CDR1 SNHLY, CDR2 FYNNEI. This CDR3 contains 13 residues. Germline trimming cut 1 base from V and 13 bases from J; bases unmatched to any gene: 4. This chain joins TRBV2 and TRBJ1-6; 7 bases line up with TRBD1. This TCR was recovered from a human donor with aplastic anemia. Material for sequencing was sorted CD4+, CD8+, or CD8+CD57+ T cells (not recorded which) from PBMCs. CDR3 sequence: CASSEDRGKPLHF. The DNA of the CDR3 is TGTGCCAGCAGTGAAGACAGGGGAAAGCCCCTCCACTTT.